This is a list of T cell receptor beta chains from one sample in a study of cytomegalovirus exposure and HLA in healthy donors. Using immunoSEQ multiplex PCR, the repertoire was profiled, and TCRdb retains in-frame clones only, with some absent. The sample carries approximately 160,000 clones, around 79% recorded once. The sample comprised PBMCs. These TCRs come from a middle-aged woman in good health and CMV-seropositive. Both conserved end residues are part of each CDR3. The D gene is left open where the match is weak.

TRBJ2-1 12 NA TRBV5-8 TGTGCCAGCATGAAGATCGGGGATGAGCAGTTCTTC CASMKIGDEQFF
TRBJ2-1 15 NA TRBV4-3 TGCGCCAGCAGCCAAGGGGCGGGAAACCACAATGAGCAGTTCTTC CASSQGAGNHNEQFF
TRBJ2-1 13 TRBD1 TRBV19 TGTGCCAGTAGTGGGGACAGGGTAAATGAGCAGTTCTTC CASSGDRVNEQFF
TRBJ1-1 14 NA TRBV18 TGTGCCAGCTCACCCGCCGGGGGTGCCACTGAAGCTTTCTTT CASSPAGGATEAFF
TRBJ2-1 12 TRBD1 TRBV9 TGTGCCAGCAGCCCTGGGACAGATGAGCAGTTCTTC CASSPGTDEQFF
TRBJ1-1 13 NA TRBV19 TGTGCCAGTACAGGCAGGGGAGACACTGAAGCTTTCTTT CASTGRGDTEAFF
TRBJ1-1 13 NA TRBV11-3 TGTGCCAGCAGCTTAGGACAAAACACTGAAGCTTTCTTT CASSLGQNTEAFF
TRBJ1-3 21 NA TRBV18 TGTGCCAGCTCACTGCGGGTCGGGCAGTTCGTAATGAGTGACTCTGGAAACACCATATATTTT CASSLRVGQFVMSDSGNTIYF
TRBJ2-1 17 TRBD2 TRBV4-2 TGTGCCAGCAGCCAAGCCACACTAGCGGGAGGTCTGGATGAGCAGTTCTTC CASSQATLAGGLDEQFF
TRBJ2-1 15 NA TRBV7-2 TGTGCCAGCAGCTCCAGTCGGGACTCGTTCAATGAGCAGTTCTTC CASSSSRDSFNEQFF
TRBJ2-1 15 NA TRBV5-1 TGCGCCAGCAGCTATTTAGCTGGGTCCGATCTCGAGCAGTTCTTC CASSYLAGSDLEQFF
TRBJ2-2 12 NA TRBV2 TGTGCCAGCAGCGACAGGTCCGGGGAGCTGTTTTTT CASSDRSGELFF
TRBJ1-4 14 NA TRBV30 TGTGCCTGGAGTGAGGGGGTCGCTAATGAAAAACTGTTTTTT CAWSEGVANEKLFF
TRBJ2-5 12 NA TRBV2 TGTGCCAGCAGTGTGGCCCAAGAGACCCAGTACTTC CASSVAQETQYF
TRBJ2-7 14 NA TRBV19 TGTGCCAGTAGTATAGGTACAGGATCCTACGAGCAGTACTTC CASSIGTGSYEQYF